The clone carrying this T cell receptor beta chain came up once. Original data processing: Researchers report that nucleated cell counts were estimated from reference gene primer amplification. Repertoires were generated with immunoSEQ multiplex PCR, while TCRdb's copy carries only in-frame clones and drops some. V, J and clone size are taken as reported in that table, and D and trimming were inferred from the DNA itself. The sample holds tens of thousands of clones, around nine tenths seen once. The V end lost 1 base, the J end lost 4 bases, and 17 bases lay between the germline ends. The CDR3 sequence is 16 residues long. CDR1 is LGHNA and CDR2 is YSLEER in the germline V gene. This sample stems from a study of blood T cell repertoires in COVID-19. Study information: Some COVID-19 samples were acute and others convalescent; all came from the United States, Italy and Spain. Sources were T cells, B-cell-depleted T cells, or PBMCs; the material itself was cDNA or gDNA.

This TCR was recovered from a human donor in a cohort sampled during active COVID-19. Sequencing input: peripheral blood. The chain employs TRBV4-3 and TRBJ2-7; TRBD1 might be the D (5 bases). CDR3 sequence: CASSQGLAGISYEQYF. The DNA for the CDR3 is TGCGCCAGCAGCCAAGGGCTTGCAGGGATTAGTTACGAGCAGTACTTC.